This T cell receptor beta chain was obtained from a study of T cell clones after liver transplantation. Across the whole study: In this trial, immunosuppression withdrawal was attempted within 2 years of liver transplant.

TCRdb keeps only in-frame clones here, not all; method: immunoSEQ multiplex PCR. The sample holds under 150,000 clones, roughly nine tenths seen once. This CDR3 is built from 14 residues. Germline V gene lookup returns CDR1 LGHNA and CDR2 YNFKEQ. V dropped 1 base and J dropped 7; count of bases not matched to a gene: 4. As regards this clone: Its antigen is not known.

General study results and limits: Donor-reactive sequences fell more than third party-reactive ones, suggesting partial deletion.

V and J are TRBV4-2 and TRBJ2-7; 10 bases are shared with TRBD1. The specimen comprised CD4+ T cells from blood, sampled 12 months after liver transplant. The sequence derives from a human patient who received a liver transplant. T cells may partly derive from the graft donor. The CDR3 sequence is CASSQVDRGLEQYF. The DNA for the CDR3 is TGTGCCAGCAGCCAAGTTGACAGGGGGCTTGAGCAGTACTTC.